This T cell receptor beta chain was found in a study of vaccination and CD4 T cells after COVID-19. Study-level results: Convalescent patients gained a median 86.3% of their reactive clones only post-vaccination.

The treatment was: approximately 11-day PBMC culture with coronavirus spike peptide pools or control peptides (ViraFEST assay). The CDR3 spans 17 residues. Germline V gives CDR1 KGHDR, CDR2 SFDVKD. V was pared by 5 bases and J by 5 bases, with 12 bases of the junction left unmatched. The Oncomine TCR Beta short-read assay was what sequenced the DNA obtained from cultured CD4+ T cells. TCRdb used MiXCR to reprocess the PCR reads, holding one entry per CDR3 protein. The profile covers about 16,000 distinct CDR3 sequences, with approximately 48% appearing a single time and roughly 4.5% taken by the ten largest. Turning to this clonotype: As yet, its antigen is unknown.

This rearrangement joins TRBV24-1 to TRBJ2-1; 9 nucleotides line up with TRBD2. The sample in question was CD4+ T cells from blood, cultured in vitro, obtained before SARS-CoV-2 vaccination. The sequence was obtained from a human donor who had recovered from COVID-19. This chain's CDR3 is CATSGGAGGVAHNEQFF. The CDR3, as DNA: TGTGCCACCAGTGGGGGGGCGGGAGGGGTCGCCCACAATGAGCAGTTCTTC.